This T cell receptor (beta chain) was documented in a study of cytomegalovirus exposure and HLA in healthy donors listed by TCRdb under 2017. The study in broad terms: In an earlier analysis of fewer than 750 of the donors, 276 Gb of sequence data and 90 million to 120 million unique TCR beta sequences from roughly 200 million T cells were reported. A later analysis re-analyzed previously published TCR beta repertoires from 660 or so donors and added high-resolution HLA genotyping to study TCR occurrence patterns. About 300 gigabases of sequencing data and roughly 90 million unique TCR sequences were included in an early release covering roughly 600 HLA-typed donors. Every discovery cohort repertoire had been produced on one sequencing platform. HLA typing included class I and class II loci at four-digit resolution. On average, about 200,000 unique TCR beta nucleotide sequences were sequenced per donor among a few hundred genotyped donors of the cohort, with 15% to 20% of those sequences being non-productive. Rather than drawing on any new phenotypic data, the later analysis identified candidate immune exposures from TCR beta sequences and the way those sequences occurred across donors. The study combined high-throughput TCR immunosequencing, statistical association of individual TCRs with disease status, and machine learning to predict cytomegalovirus infection status. Donor age, sex, ethnicity and CMV serostatus were compiled together with the repertoire data. Using immunosequencing, the study profiled T cell repertoires from about 650 subjects and related those repertoires to cytomegalovirus serostatus. To decide whether each TCR beta V gene segment behaved as functional or pseudogenic, an earlier analysis of some 600 of the donors relied on high-throughput TCR beta sequencing. The genetic ancestry cluster associated with self-reported Caucasian donors included around four fifths of the roughly 400 genotyped donors. Roughly five DR-DQ haplotypes were treated as single units for association and clustering because of strong linkage in the cohort. The aim of the study was to test whether cataloging public T cell receptors could identify signatures of past pathogen exposure. Genome-wide SNP genotypes for about 60% of the roughly 670 donors were used in a later genetic analysis, which treated that subset as a discovery cohort. Besides the first cohort of around 700 subjects, a separate validation cohort made up of over 95 different subjects was used. The number of typed donors differed by locus: about 620-640 for A, B, C, DRB1 and DQB1; approximately 540 for DQA1; some 590 for DPA1; and around 490 for DPB1. Study-wide conclusions, independent of this receptor: In a later analysis, HLA-associated TCR beta chains were found to be more clonally expanded and to have lower generation probabilities than equally common non-associated chains. Correlated functional status among segregating V segments might reflect linkage disequilibrium, but an unknown experimental factor could not be ruled out. The earlier analysis of approximately 560 of the donors excluded roughly 17 rarely observed V segments, including chromosome 9 orphons, because counts were too low. The classifier was reported to diagnose cytomegalovirus status with high specificity and sensitivity in both the original cohort and the validation cohort. Because the 87-base-pair reads could not distinguish some IMGT-functional V segments, including TRBV6-2 and TRBV6-3, those segments were excluded. At a false discovery rate of 0.05, a later analysis linked about 16,000 TCR beta sequences to specific HLA alleles. Assigning TCR associations to individual alleles was difficult when HLA alleles, especially DR and DQ, strongly co-occurred. The authors suggested that the approach could potentially be generalized to other disease states and immunological phenotypes. A few of the identified cytomegalovirus-associated TCR beta chains were confirmed in vitro to be specific for cytomegalovirus antigens. In a later analysis, TCR association rates were found to vary across HLA loci, with the most associated TCRs seen for DRB1 alleles and the fewest for HLA-C alleles. According to a later analysis, parvovirus B19, influenza, CMV and Epstein-Barr virus appeared linked to several top co-occurrence clusters. A further reported finding was that TCR beta sequences accurately predicted the HLA-A and HLA-B alleles for most subjects in the first cohort. CMV serostatus was the only immune exposure information available for the cohort. Most CMV-associated TCR beta chains appeared to be HLA-restricted in a later analysis, and the HLA associations seemed to be driven largely by CMV exposure. In a later genetic analysis, a missense DCLRE1C variant was associated with V-gene and J-gene trimming of TCR beta chains, and the association was replicated in an independent cohort. In the study, around 160 TCR beta chains were listed as associated with cytomegalovirus. A cluster of highly shared sequence variants was judged likely to be a technical artifact of the sequencing pipeline. HLA typing was unavailable for some donors at each locus, so association tests used only the typed subset. Across donors, most TCR sequences were observed very rarely, whereas some public TCRs were present in many individuals. According to a later genetic analysis, donors in an Asian-associated ancestry cluster had fewer N-insertions in productive TCRs than the approximately 700-donor mean. Presence/absence analyses assumed roughly uniform sequencing depth across donors, an assumption that may not hold. An earlier analysis of 587 of the donors showed that most TCR beta V segments appeared in productive rearrangements either about 90% or about 30% of the time, which broadly matched IMGT annotations. In this cohort, only TCR beta chains were sequenced, and detectable features were limited by the absence of alpha or paired-chain data.

The library was made by the immunoSEQ multiplex PCR assay. A mixture of 60 forward primers for TCR Vbeta segments and 13 reverse primers for TCR Jbeta segments was used in the multiplex PCR. The CDR3 region of rearranged TCR beta genes was amplified from genomic DNA by a multiplex PCR assay. On the Illumina HiSeq System, the amplified TCR beta libraries were sequenced as 87-base-pair reads. In the original analysis: A later analysis tallied 80 million to 95 million unique TCR beta chains across the 610 or so repertoires, and approximately 12 million of those chains were shared by two or more donors. To remove PCR and sequencing errors, raw reads were error-corrected and collapsed into unique sequences using a nearest-neighbor algorithm that merged closely related sequences. CDR3 sequences were aligned to IMGT reference sequences to assign V, D and J gene segments. Each retained sequence needed at least a six-nucleotide match to both a V gene segment and a J gene segment. A rearrangement counted as productive if the CDR3 had no stop codons and remained in frame with V and J, and every other rearrangement counted as non-productive. Following IMGT convention, CDR3 was defined as the stretch from the second conserved V-encoded cysteine up to the conserved J-encoded phenylalanine. Sequences without an unambiguous match to a single V gene segment were excluded from the earlier analysis of 450 to 650 of the donors. In an earlier analysis of about 590 of the donors, a V segment was called functional when productive rearrangements were above 56.7%, and segregating when the standard deviation between donors exceeded 5%. A statistical classification framework was built to diagnose cytomegalovirus status from the catalog of TCR beta chain sequences. In a later analysis, V and J genes were assigned by comparing TCR nucleotide sequences against IMGT/GENE-DB human TR gene sequences. Using the TCRdist pipeline, a later analysis assigned CDR3 sequences along with most-parsimonious VDJ recombination scenarios. In a later analysis, each TCR beta chain was defined by its CDR3 amino acid sequence together with its V-gene family, and reads without a unique V-gene family were excluded. To address suspected cross-contamination and a sequencing artifact, a later analysis removed approximately 600 highly shared, low-generation-probability nucleotide sequences. In a later analysis, a clonal expansion index for each public chain was calculated from normalized within-repertoire ranks of inferred template counts. A later analysis computed generation probabilities with a VDJ recombination model fitted to out-of-frame rearrangements, and checked the results against IGoR. Hypergeometric tests were used in a later analysis to score TCR-TCR, TCR-HLA and TCR-CMV co-occurrence, with a repertoire-size bias correction applied to the TCR pairs. In a later analysis, false discovery rates were estimated by permuting HLA or CMV assignments 20 times. In a later analysis, co-occurring TCRs were grouped using DBSCAN, with TCRdist sequence similarity added in when clustering inside HLA-allele-positive subsets. Repertoires with fewer than 30,000 or more than 120,000 public chains were left out of co-occurrence clustering, as were five repertoires with anomalous nucleotide sharing. Imported from immuneACCESS, the table was reduced by TCRdb to in-frame sequences with V and J called. These copies leave out some clones; in studies compared against another copy, an unresolved V gene accounts for under half, and the cause of the remainder is not known. From that table come the V and J calls and clone size; the DNA was used to work out D and trimming. The table for this sample lists under 200,000 clones; roughly 80% of them were counted only once. The top ten clones comprise around 2.6% of the sample.

From the germline V gene, CDR1 is MNHEY and CDR2 is SVGAGI. The CDR3 runs 14 amino acids, cysteine and phenylalanine included. The CDR3 DNA has 42 bases and is translated from base 1. V loses 8 bases of germline sequence and J loses 8 bases, and the interval between the two ends is 18 bases. Remarks on this clone: Its specific antigen is unknown. No base quality values were provided; no much bigger clone lies one nucleotide off.

In total, just over 650 healthy bone marrow donors made up the cohort. Cohort members were all nominally healthy when sampled, although unrecorded immune exposures were likely present. The donor tested CMV seronegative, placing the donor among the 350 or so seronegative members of the cohort. Every donor gave a peripheral blood sample, and the peripheral blood mononuclear cells from that sample were used for TCR beta sequencing. The Qiagen DNeasy Blood Extraction Kit was used to extract genomic DNA from the blood cell samples. The source is a female donor in good health and CMV-seronegative. The rearrangement joined TRBV6-5 to TRBJ1-4; perhaps TRBD1 is the D gene, with 6 bases matching. The sequenced sample consisted of PBMCs. The CDR3 sequence is CASLDTGKGEKLFF. The bases read TGTGCCAGCCTAGATACAGGGAAGGGAGAAAAACTGTTTTTT.